The source of this T cell receptor (beta chain) is a study of OX40 agonist ivuxolimab in advanced cancers. Trimming took 2 bases from V and 8 from J; bases not matched to a gene: 7. The length of the CDR3 is 15 residues. Germline loops: CDR1 LGHNA, CDR2 YSLEER. This clone was found once. This table comes from immunoSEQ multiplex PCR, and its TCRdb copy is limited to in-frame clones, with some not included. Of tens of thousands of clones detected, 80% to 95% appear once; the ten largest clones hold roughly 0.54%. The receptor was isolated from an adult with an advanced solid tumor such as melanoma, head and neck, liver or kidney cancer. The V gene is TRBV4-3, the J gene TRBJ2-1, with TRBD1 identical over 9 bases. This specimen consisted of CD4+ or CD8+ T cells sorted from blood, obtained in a trial of the OX40 agonist ivuxolimab. For the CDR3, the DNA is TGCGCCAGCAGCCAACCGGGACAGGGTCGAGATGAGCAGTTCTTC. It yields the protein CASSQPGQGRDEQFF.